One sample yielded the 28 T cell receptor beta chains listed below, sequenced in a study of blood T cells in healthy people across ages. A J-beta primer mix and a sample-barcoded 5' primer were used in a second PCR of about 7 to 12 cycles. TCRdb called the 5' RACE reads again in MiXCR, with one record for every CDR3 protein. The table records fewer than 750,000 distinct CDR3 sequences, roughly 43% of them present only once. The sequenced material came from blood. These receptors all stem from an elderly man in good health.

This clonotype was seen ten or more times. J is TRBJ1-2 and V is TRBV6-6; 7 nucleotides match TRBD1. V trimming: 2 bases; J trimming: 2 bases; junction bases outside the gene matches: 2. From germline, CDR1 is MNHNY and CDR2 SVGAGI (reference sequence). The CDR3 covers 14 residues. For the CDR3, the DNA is TGTGCCAGCAGTTACCCGGGACAGAACTATGGCTACACCTTC. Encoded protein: CASSYPGQNYGYTF.

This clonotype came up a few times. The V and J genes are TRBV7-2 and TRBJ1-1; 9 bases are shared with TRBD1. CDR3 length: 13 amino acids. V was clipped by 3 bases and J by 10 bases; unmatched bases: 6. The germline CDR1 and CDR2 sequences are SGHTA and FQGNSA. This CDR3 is CASSFTGQGGAFF. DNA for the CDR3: TGTGCCAGCAGCTTCACGGGACAGGGCGGAGCTTTCTTT.

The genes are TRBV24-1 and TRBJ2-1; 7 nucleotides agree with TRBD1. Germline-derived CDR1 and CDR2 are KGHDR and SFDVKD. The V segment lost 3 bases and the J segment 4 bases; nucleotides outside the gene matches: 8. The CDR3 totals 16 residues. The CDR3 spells CATSDRSGGFYNEQFF. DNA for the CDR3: TGTGCCACCAGTGATAGGTCAGGGGGATTTTACAATGAGCAGTTCTTC.

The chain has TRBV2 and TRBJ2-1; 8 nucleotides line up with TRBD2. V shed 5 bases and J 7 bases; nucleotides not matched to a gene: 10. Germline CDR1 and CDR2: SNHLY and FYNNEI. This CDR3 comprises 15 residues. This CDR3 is CASSIGTRGPNEQFF. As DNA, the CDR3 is TGTGCCAGCAGTATTGGGACTAGAGGACCTAATGAGCAGTTCTTC.

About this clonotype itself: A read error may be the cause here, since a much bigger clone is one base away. CDR3 in DNA: TGCAGCGCCGCCTTAGCGGGAGTAGAAGAGACCCAGTTCTTC. This gives the protein CSAALAGVEETQFF. The chain joins TRBV29-1 to TRBJ2-1, with 9 bases matching TRBD2. The CDR3 consists of 14 residues. Per the germline V gene, CDR1 is SQVTM and CDR2 is ANQGSEA. The V segment lost 7 bases and the J segment 13 bases; nucleotides outside the gene matches: 17.

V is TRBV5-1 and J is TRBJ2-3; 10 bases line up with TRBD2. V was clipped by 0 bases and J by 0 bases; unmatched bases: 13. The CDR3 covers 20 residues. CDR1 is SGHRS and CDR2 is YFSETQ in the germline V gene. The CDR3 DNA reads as TGCGCCAGCAGCTTGGCCGGTAGCGGGGGGCCCGGATCTAGCACAGATACGCAGTATTTT. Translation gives CASSLAGSGGPGSSTDTQYF.

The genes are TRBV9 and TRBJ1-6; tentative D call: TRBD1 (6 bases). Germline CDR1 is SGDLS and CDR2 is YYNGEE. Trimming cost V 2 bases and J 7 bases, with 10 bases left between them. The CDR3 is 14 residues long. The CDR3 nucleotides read TGTGCCAGCAGCGTGCAGGACAGAAATTCACCCCTCCACTTT. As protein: CASSVQDRNSPLHF.

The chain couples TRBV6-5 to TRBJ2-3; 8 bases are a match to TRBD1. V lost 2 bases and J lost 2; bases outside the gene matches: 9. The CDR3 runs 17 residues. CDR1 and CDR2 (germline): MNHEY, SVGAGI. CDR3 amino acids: CASSYRGTGFNTDTQYF. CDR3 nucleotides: TGTGCCAGCAGTTACCGAGGGACAGGCTTTAACACAGATACGCAGTATTTT.

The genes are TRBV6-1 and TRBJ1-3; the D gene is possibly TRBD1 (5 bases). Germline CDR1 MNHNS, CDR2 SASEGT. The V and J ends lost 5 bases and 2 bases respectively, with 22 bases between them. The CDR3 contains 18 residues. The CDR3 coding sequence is TGTGCCAGCAGTACGGACTATAGGGGTATGGGGGCTGGAAACACCATATATTTT. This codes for CASSTDYRGMGAGNTIYF.

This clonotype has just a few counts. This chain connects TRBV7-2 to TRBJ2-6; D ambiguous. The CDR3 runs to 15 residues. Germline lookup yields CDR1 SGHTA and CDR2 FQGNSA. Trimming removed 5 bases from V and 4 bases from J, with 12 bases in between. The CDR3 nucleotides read TGTGCCAGCAGCCCCATCCTCGCCGGGGCCAACGTCCTGACTTTC. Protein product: CASSPILAGANVLTF.

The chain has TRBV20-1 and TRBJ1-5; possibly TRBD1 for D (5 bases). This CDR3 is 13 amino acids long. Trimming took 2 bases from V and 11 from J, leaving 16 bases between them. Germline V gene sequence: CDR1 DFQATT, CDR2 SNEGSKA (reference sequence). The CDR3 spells CSARRDQDLSQHF. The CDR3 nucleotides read TGCAGTGCTAGACGGGACCAGGATTTGTCCCAGCATTTT.

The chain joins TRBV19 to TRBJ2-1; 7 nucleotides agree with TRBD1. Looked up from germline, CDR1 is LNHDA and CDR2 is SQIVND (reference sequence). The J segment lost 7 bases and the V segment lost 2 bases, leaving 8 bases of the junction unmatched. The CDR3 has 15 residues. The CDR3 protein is CASSISGQEWNEQFF. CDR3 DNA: TGTGCCAGTAGTATATCCGGACAGGAGTGGAATGAGCAGTTCTTC. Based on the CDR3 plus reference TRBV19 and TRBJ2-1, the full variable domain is DGGITQSPKYLFRKEGQNVTLSCEQNLNHDAMYWYRQDPGQGLRLIYYSQIVNDFQKGDIAEGYSVSREKKESFPLTVTSAQKNPTAFYLCASSISGQEWNEQFFGPGTRLTVL.

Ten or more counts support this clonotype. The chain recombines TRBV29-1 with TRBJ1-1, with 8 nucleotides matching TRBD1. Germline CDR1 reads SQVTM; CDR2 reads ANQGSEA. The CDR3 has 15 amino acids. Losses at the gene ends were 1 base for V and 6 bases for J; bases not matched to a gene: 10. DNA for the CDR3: TGCAGCGTTGAAGCAACGACAGGGGTCGGAGCTGAAGCTTTCTTT. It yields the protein CSVEATTGVGAEAFF.

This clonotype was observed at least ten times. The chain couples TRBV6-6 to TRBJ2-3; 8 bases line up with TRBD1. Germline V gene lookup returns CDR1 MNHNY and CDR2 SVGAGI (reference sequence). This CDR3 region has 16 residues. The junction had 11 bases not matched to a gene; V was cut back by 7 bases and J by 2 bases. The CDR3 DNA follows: TGTGCCAGCACCCCCAGGGGCCAGGGGGCCACAGATACGCAGTATTTT. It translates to CASTPRGQGATDTQYF.

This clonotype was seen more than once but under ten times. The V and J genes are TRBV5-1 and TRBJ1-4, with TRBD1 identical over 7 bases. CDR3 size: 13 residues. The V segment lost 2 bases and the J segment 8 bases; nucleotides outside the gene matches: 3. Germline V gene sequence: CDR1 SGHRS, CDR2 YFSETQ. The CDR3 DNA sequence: TGCGCCAGCAGCTTCAGAGGGGGCGAAAAACTGTTTTTT. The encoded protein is CASSFRGGEKLFF.

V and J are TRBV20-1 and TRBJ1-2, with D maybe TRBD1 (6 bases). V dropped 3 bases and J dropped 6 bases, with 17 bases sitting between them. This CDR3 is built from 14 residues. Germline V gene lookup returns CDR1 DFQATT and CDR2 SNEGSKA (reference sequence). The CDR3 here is CSASRGYRANGYTF. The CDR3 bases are TGCAGTGCTAGCAGGGGATACCGGGCGAATGGCTACACCTTC.

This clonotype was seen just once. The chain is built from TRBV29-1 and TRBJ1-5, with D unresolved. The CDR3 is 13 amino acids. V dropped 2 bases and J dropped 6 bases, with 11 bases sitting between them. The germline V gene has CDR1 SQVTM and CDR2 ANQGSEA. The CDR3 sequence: CSVESQAGQPQHF. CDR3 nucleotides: TGCAGCGTTGAATCCCAGGCCGGTCAGCCCCAGCATTTT.

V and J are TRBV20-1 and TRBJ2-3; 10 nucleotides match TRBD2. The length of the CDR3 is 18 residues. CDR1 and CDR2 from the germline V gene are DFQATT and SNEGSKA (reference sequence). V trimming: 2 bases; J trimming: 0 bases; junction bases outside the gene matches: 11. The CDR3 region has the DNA TGCAGTGCTAGATCGCCGGGTAGCGGGAGGCAGAGCACAGATACGCAGTATTTT. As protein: CSARSPGSGRQSTDTQYF.

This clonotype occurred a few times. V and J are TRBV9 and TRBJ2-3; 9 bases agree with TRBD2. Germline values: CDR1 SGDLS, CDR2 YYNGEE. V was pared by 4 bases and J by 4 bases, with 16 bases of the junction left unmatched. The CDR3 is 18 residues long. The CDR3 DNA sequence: TGTGCCAGCAGCACACCCGATTGGGTAGCGGGAGTCTCAGATACGCAGTATTTT. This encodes CASSTPDWVAGVSDTQYF.

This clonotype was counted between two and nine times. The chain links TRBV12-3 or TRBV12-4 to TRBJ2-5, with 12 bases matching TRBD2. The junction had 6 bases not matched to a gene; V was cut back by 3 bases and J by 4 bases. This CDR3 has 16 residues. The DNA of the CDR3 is TGTGCCAGCAGTTTCATGCTAGCGGGAGGGCCAGAGACCCAGTACTTC. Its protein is CASSFMLAGGPETQYF.

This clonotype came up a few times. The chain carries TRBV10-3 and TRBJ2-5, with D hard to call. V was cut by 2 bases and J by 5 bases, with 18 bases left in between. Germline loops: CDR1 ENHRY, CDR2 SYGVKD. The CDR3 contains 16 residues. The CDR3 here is CAISEQAASVMETQYF. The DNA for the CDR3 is TGTGCCATCAGTGAGCAGGCTGCTAGTGTCATGGAGACCCAGTACTTC.

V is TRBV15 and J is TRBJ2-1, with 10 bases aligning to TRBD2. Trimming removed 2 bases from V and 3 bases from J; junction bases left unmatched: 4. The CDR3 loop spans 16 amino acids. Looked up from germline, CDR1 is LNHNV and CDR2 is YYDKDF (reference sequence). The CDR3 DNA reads TGTGCCACCAGCAGATCAAGCGGGAGGGACTACAATGAGCAGTTCTTC. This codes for CATSRSSGRDYNEQFF.

CDR3 sequence (DNA): TGTGCCACCAGCAGGGCTAGCGGGAGAAATTCGGGCTACGAGCAGTACTTC. Translated: CATSRASGRNSGYEQYF. This rearrangement joins TRBV15 to TRBJ2-7, with TRBD2 matching 10 bases. Trimming at V came to 3 bases and at J to 3 bases, leaving 11 bases not matched to a gene. The CDR3 is 17 residues long. Germline V CDR1 and CDR2: LNHNV, YYDKDF (reference sequence).

CDR3: CASSYGGGNTDTQYF. The CDR3 region has the DNA TGTGCCAGCAGTTATGGCGGGGGGAACACAGATACGCAGTATTTT. V gene TRBV6-2 or TRBV6-3 combines with J gene TRBJ2-3, with 8 bases matching TRBD2. The CDR3 contains 15 residues. Germline V CDR1 and CDR2: MNHEY, SVGEGT. J was trimmed by 2 bases and V by 3 bases; bases with no gene match: 4.

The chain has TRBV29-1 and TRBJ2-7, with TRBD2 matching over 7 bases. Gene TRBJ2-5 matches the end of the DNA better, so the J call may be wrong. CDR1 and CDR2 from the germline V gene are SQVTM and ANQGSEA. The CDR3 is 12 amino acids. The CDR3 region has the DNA TGCAGCGTTGCTTTACTAGCGGAGACCCAGTACTTC. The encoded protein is CSVALLAETQYF.

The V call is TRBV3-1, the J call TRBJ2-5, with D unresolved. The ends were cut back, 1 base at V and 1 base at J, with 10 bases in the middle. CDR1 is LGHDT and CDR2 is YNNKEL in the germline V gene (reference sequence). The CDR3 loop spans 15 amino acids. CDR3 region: CASSQANRFQETQYF. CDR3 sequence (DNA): TGTGCCAGCAGCCAAGCTAACAGATTCCAAGAGACCCAGTACTTC.

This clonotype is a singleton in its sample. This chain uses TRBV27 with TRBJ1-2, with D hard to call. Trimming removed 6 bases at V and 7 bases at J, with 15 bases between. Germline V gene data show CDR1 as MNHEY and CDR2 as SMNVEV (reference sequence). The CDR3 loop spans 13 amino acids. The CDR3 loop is CASSPQVARGYTF. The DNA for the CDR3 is TGTGCCAGCAGCCCCCAGGTTGCGCGTGGCTACACCTTC.

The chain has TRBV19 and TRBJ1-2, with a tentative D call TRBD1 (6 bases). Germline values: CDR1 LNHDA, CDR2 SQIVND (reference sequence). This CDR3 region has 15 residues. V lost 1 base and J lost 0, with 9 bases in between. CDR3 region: CASSIVGAANYGYTF. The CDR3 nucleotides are TGTGCCAGTAGTATAGTGGGGGCCGCTAACTATGGCTACACCTTC. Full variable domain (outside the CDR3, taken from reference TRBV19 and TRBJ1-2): DGGITQSPKYLFRKEGQNVTLSCEQNLNHDAMYWYRQDPGQGLRLIYYSQIVNDFQKGDIAEGYSVSREKKESFPLTVTSAQKNPTAFYLCASSIVGAANYGYTFGSGTRLTVV.